The 32 T cell receptor beta chains listed next were all sequenced from one sample in a study of shared clonotypes between healthy human individuals. Terminally differentiated effector memory CD45RA+ cells were excluded from the naive CD8 cells, which were CD45RO-negative and positively selected for CCR7. The method was immunoSEQ multiplex PCR; TCRdb's version includes in-frame clones alone and lacks a portion of them. The sample includes 550,000 to 750,000 clones, around 95% of them seen just once. Material for sequencing was naive CD8+ T cells sorted from blood. These receptor sequences come from a woman aged 25 to 45 in good health.

The rearrangement joins TRBV7-8 to TRBJ2-3; D remains unclear. Germline V gene data show CDR1 as SGHVS and CDR2 as FQNEAQ. Between the trimmed V and J ends, which lost 4 bases and 0 bases, there was a span of 11 bases. The CDR3 length is 15 residues. The CDR3 protein is CASSSLTLSTDTQYF. DNA of the CDR3: TGTGCCAGCAGCTCCTTGACGCTTAGCACAGATACGCAGTATTTT.

The rearrangement uses TRBV2 and TRBJ2-5, with 12 bases that match TRBD2. CDR1 and CDR2 (germline): SNHLY, FYNNEI. The length of the CDR3 is 17 residues. J was trimmed by 4 bases and V by 6 bases; bases with no gene match: 12. This chain's CDR3 is CASSPTLAGGPGETQYF. The CDR3 coding sequence is TGTGCCAGCAGCCCGACCCTAGCGGGAGGGCCCGGAGAGACCCAGTACTTC.

On this clone itself: Other DNA sequences in this sample translate to the same CDR3. The chain carries TRBV5-1 and TRBJ2-7; the D call may be TRBD1 or TRBD2 (5 bases each). V was pared by 0 bases and J by 3 bases, with 10 bases between. Germline loops: CDR1 SGHRS, CDR2 YFSETQ. The CDR3 spans 14 residues. The CDR3 DNA is TGCGCCAGCAGCTTGGCCTGGGGGAGCTACGAGCAGTACTTC. Residues: CASSLAWGSYEQYF.

The chain recombines TRBV5-4 with TRBJ2-2; TRBD2 aligns across 7 bases. This CDR3 region has 18 residues. Losses at the gene ends were 3 bases for V and 0 bases for J; bases not matched to a gene: 11. Looked up from germline, CDR1 is SGHNT and CDR2 is YYREEE (reference sequence). The CDR3 DNA reads TGTGCCAGCAGCTCCCGCCCACTAGCGTTAGCGAACACCGGGGAGCTGTTTTTT. Protein sequence: CASSSRPLALANTGELFF.

This chain links TRBV6-5 with TRBJ2-7; D is uncertain. The germline V and J ends were trimmed by 3 bases and 3 bases, with 9 bases remaining between them. The CDR3 consists of 13 residues. Germline CDR1 reads MNHEY; CDR2 reads SVGAGI. CDR3 bases: TGTGCCAGCAGTTATTCCCAGGACTACGAGCAGTACTTC. It specifies CASSYSQDYEQYF.

The chain uses TRBV27 and TRBJ1-1; the match to TRBD1 covers 10 bases. The germline V gene has CDR1 MNHEY and CDR2 SMNVEV (reference sequence). V trimming: 7 bases; J trimming: 1 base; junction bases outside the gene matches: 3. This CDR3 comprises 14 residues. CDR3 residues: CASKRTGGNTEAFF. The CDR3 nucleotides read TGTGCCAGCAAACGGACAGGGGGGAACACTGAAGCTTTCTTT.

The rearrangement joins TRBV4-1 to TRBJ1-1; D unclear. The CDR3 extends over 14 amino acids. The germline CDR1 and CDR2 sequences are MGHRA and YSYEKL. Trimming left V 7 bases short and J 4 bases short, with 16 bases between. CDR3 bases: TGCGCCAGCATGACGGGCCCGTTCTCCACTGAAGCTTTCTTT. It yields the protein CASMTGPFSTEAFF.

This rearrangement joins TRBV6-5 to TRBJ1-2; D uncertain. The germline V gene encodes CDR1 MNHEY and CDR2 SVGAGI. V was pared by 0 bases and J by 0 bases, with 5 bases between. The CDR3 length is 14 residues. CDR3 nucleotides: TGTGCCAGCAGTTACTCAGGGCCTAACTATGGCTACACCTTC. Protein: CASSYSGPNYGYTF.

This clone was picked up one time. The chain uses TRBV28 and TRBJ1-4; 9 positions match TRBD1. Germline V gives CDR1 MDHEN, CDR2 SYDVKM. This CDR3 contains 15 residues. Trimming took 2 bases from V and 5 from J; bases not matched to a gene: 3. The CDR3 spells CASSLGTGINEKLFF. Written as DNA, the CDR3 is TGTGCCAGCAGTTTAGGGACAGGGATAAATGAAAAACTGTTTTTT.

V usage is TRBV27 and J usage is TRBJ2-3; D might be TRBD2 (5 bases). CDR1 and CDR2 from the germline V gene are MNHEY and SMNVEV (reference sequence). This CDR3 contains 14 residues. Trimming removed 8 bases from V and 0 bases from J, with 12 bases in between. In DNA form, the CDR3 reads TGTGCCAGCGCGGAGAGGGCTAGCACAGATACGCAGTATTTT. This encodes CASAERASTDTQYF.

In this sample, this clone turned up a few times. This chain links TRBV28 with TRBJ2-7; D might be TRBD1 or TRBD2, each matching 5 bases. The ends were cut back, 6 bases at V and 2 bases at J, with 17 bases in the middle. The V gene's germline CDR1 is MDHEN and CDR2 SYDVKM. CDR3 length: 15 residues. In DNA form, the CDR3 reads TGTGCCAGCAGGCCGGGGACCTCCTCGCCCTACGAGCAGTACTTC. This codes for CASRPGTSSPYEQYF. Using reference TRBV28 and TRBJ2-7 for the parts outside the CDR3, the full variable domain is DVKVTQSSRYLVKRTGEKVFLECVQDMDHENMFWYRQDPGLGLRLIYFSYDVKMKEKGDIPEGYSVSREKKERFSLILESASTNQTSMYLCASRPGTSSPYEQYFGPGTRLTVT.

The CDR3 region has the DNA TGCGCCAGCAGCCCAACTACCGATAGCAATCAGCCCCAGCATTTT. As protein: CASSPTTDSNQPQHF. The rearrangement links TRBV5-1 to TRBJ1-5; D remains unclear. Germline-derived CDR1 and CDR2 are SGHRS and YFSETQ. This CDR3 comprises 15 residues. The germline V and J ends were trimmed by 4 bases and 0 bases, with 11 bases remaining between them.

The genes are TRBV29-1 and TRBJ2-2; TRBD2 aligns across 7 bases. With V trimmed by 2 bases and J by 7 bases, 10 bases remained unmatched. Germline-derived CDR1 and CDR2 are SQVTM and ANQGSEA. The CDR3 totals 15 residues. The CDR3 reads CSVERGESGFGELFF. CDR3 nucleotides: TGCAGCGTTGAACGGGGGGAAAGTGGATTCGGGGAGCTGTTTTTT.

Of note for this clone: Other DNA sequences of this sample code for an identical CDR3. V usage is TRBV30 and J usage is TRBJ1-1; D not resolved. Germline CDR1 and CDR2: GTSNPN and SVGIG (reference sequence). The CDR3 has 11 amino acids. The germline V and J ends were trimmed by 5 bases and 2 bases, with 6 bases remaining between them. The CDR3 region is CAWDRNTEAFF. The DNA of the CDR3 is TGTGCCTGGGATAGAAACACTGAAGCTTTCTTT.

The chain is built from TRBV7-2 and TRBJ2-7, with 8 nucleotides matching TRBD2. This CDR3 comprises 16 residues. The germline V gene has CDR1 SGHTA and CDR2 FQGNSA. Trimming cost V 5 bases and J 0 bases; bases outside gene matches: 9. CDR3 loop: CASSGPGLGYSYEQYF. The DNA of the CDR3 is TGTGCCAGCAGCGGTCCGGGACTAGGCTACTCCTACGAGCAGTACTTC.

In nucleotides, the CDR3 is TGTGCCAGCAGTTCAGGGGTGACTGAAGCTTTCTTT. Protein: CASSSGVTEAFF. This chain joins TRBV5-6 and TRBJ1-1; tentatively, D is TRBD1 (6 bases). V was clipped by 5 bases and J by 5 bases, with 10 bases between them. From germline, CDR1 is SGHDT and CDR2 YYEEEE. The CDR3 has 12 residues.

This rearrangement joins TRBV15 to TRBJ2-7, with D maybe TRBD1 (6 bases). Germline CDR1 LNHNV, CDR2 YYDKDF (reference sequence). V lost 0 bases, J lost 3 bases, and 15 bases lay in between. The CDR3 length is 16 residues. CDR3 sequence: CATSRDAGTLVYEQYF. The CDR3 bases are TGTGCCACCAGCAGAGATGCCGGGACACTCGTCTACGAGCAGTACTTC.

This clone has more than one count but fewer than ten. This chain links TRBV27 with TRBJ2-2; TRBD1 agrees at 11 bases. Germline-derived CDR1 and CDR2 are MNHEY and SMNVEV (reference sequence). The trim removed 7 bases at V and 5 bases at J, leaving 9 bases unmatched. CDR3 length: 16 residues. The CDR3 region has the DNA TGTGCCAGCAAAGGGGGGACAGGGGGATTGACCGGGGAGCTGTTTTTT. Translation: CASKGGTGGLTGELFF.

The chain combines TRBV5-1 with TRBJ2-7; D is undetermined. Germline V CDR1 and CDR2: SGHRS, YFSETQ. V was shortened by 0 bases and J by 2 bases, with 6 bases between the two germline ends. The CDR3 spans 13 residues. Here the CDR3 DNA reads TGCGCCAGCAGCTTGGCTCTTACCTACGAGCAGTACTTC. The encoded protein is CASSLALTYEQYF.

V gene TRBV28 combines with J gene TRBJ1-2; D is undetermined. This CDR3 comprises 13 residues. The ends were cut back, 2 bases at V and 4 bases at J, with 8 bases in the middle. Germline V gene sequence: CDR1 MDHEN, CDR2 SYDVKM. The CDR3 loop is CASSLGQPYGYTF. CDR3 DNA sequence: TGTGCCAGCAGTTTAGGCCAGCCCTATGGCTACACCTTC.

V usage is TRBV6-1 and J usage is TRBJ2-5, with D hard to call. The J call may not be correct, given that the DNA end is closer to TRBJ2-7. The CDR3 is made up of 15 amino acids. Germline V gene lookup returns CDR1 MNHNS and CDR2 SASEGT. CDR3 DNA sequence: TGTGCCAGCAGTGATCGGGTACTCCCATCCTACGAGCAGTACTTC. This sequence encodes CASSDRVLPSYEQYF.

This rearrangement joins TRBV27 to TRBJ2-1, with D hard to call. The germline gives CDR1 MNHEY, CDR2 SMNVEV (reference sequence). The CDR3 runs to 14 residues. The V and J ends lost 6 bases and 3 bases respectively, with 12 bases between them. CDR3 DNA: TGTGCCAGCAGCGACTTGAGGTTCTACAATGAGCAGTTCTTC. It specifies CASSDLRFYNEQFF.

CDR3 amino acids: CASSLTGAVTEAFF. The CDR3 nucleotides are TGTGCCAGCAGCTTGACAGGGGCTGTCACTGAAGCTTTCTTT. The chain recombines TRBV13 with TRBJ1-1; 8 bases fit TRBD1. The J segment lost 4 bases and the V segment lost 3 bases, leaving 4 bases of the junction unmatched. CDR1 PRHDT and CDR2 FYEKMQ come from the germline V gene (reference sequence). The CDR3 loop spans 14 amino acids.

This clone was detected only a few times. This chain uses TRBV6-1 with TRBJ1-2, with 7 bases matching TRBD1. The CDR3 is made up of 17 amino acids. Germline-derived CDR1 and CDR2 are MNHNS and SASEGT. The V and J ends lost 2 bases and 0 bases, in that order; junction bases with no gene match: 9. CDR3 DNA: TGTGCCAGCAGTGAATGGGGACAGCAAATAGCTAACTATGGCTACACCTTC. It encodes CASSEWGQQIANYGYTF.

This chain links TRBV28 with TRBJ2-5; D may be TRBD2 (7 bases). The CDR3 is made up of 14 amino acids. V was shortened by 5 bases and J by 5 bases, with 15 bases between the two germline ends. Per the germline V gene, CDR1 is MDHEN and CDR2 is SYDVKM. The CDR3 protein is CASSTSGEGETQYF. As DNA, the CDR3 is TGTGCCAGCAGTACCTCAGGGGAGGGCGAGACCCAGTACTTC.

The V and J genes are TRBV19 and TRBJ2-1; 10 nucleotides line up with TRBD2. The CDR3 length is 15 residues. Germline V gene data show CDR1 as LNHDA and CDR2 as SQIVND (reference sequence). V gave up 5 bases and J gave up 7 bases; unmatched junction bases: 8. CDR3 sequence (DNA): TGTGCCAGTAGTTCCCGACTAGCGGGTAGTAATGAGCAGTTCTTC. Its protein is CASSSRLAGSNEQFF.

The chain is built from TRBV28 and TRBJ2-2; TRBD1 is a possible D gene (5 bases). Germline V gene sequence: CDR1 MDHEN, CDR2 SYDVKM. The germline V and J ends were trimmed by 2 bases and 6 bases, with 7 bases remaining between them. The CDR3 totals 13 residues. The CDR3 DNA is TGTGCCAGCAGTTTACCAGGGTCCGGGGAGCTGTTTTTT. Translated, it gives CASSLPGSGELFF.

This sequence joins TRBV2 and TRBJ2-2; 8 bases are a match to TRBD1. The CDR3 sequence is 15 residues long. V shed 5 bases and J 5 bases; nucleotides not matched to a gene: 7. Germline-derived CDR1 and CDR2 are SNHLY and FYNNEI. As DNA, the CDR3 is TGTGCCAGCAGTCCTGGACAGGGTTTAACCGGGGAGCTGTTTTTT. This encodes CASSPGQGLTGELFF. The entire variable domain, with the rest obtained from reference TRBV2 and TRBJ2-2, is as follows: EPEVTQTPSHQVTQMGQEVILRCVPISNHLYFYWYRQILGQKVEFLVSFYNNEISEKSEIFDDQFSVERPDGSNFTLKIRSTKLEDSAMYFCASSPGQGLTGELFFGEGSRLTVL.

The V call is TRBV7-9, the J call TRBJ2-1, with D perhaps matching TRBD2 (5 bases). Germline V lookup: CDR1 SEHNR, CDR2 FQNEAQ (reference sequence). CDR3 size: 14 residues. Trimming stripped 7 bases from V and 4 bases from J, with 14 bases between. The CDR3 sequence is CASKDSTGYNEQFF. DNA for the CDR3: TGTGCCAGCAAGGACTCAACGGGGTACAATGAGCAGTTCTTC.

The chain joins TRBV19 to TRBJ2-1, with D possibly TRBD1 on 6 matching bases. V was trimmed by 1 base and J by 2 bases, leaving 9 bases between them. Germline V gene lookup returns CDR1 LNHDA and CDR2 SQIVND (reference sequence). CDR3 length equals 15 residues. CDR3 sequence: CASSIGRGTYNEQFF. The CDR3, as DNA: TGTGCCAGTAGTATAGGCAGGGGCACCTACAATGAGCAGTTCTTC.

The chain has TRBV5-4 and TRBJ2-2, with 9 bases aligning to TRBD1. This CDR3 is 16 amino acids long. Per germline, CDR1 SGHNT and CDR2 YYREEE (reference sequence). The J segment lost 4 bases and the V segment lost 2 bases, leaving 6 bases of the junction unmatched. The CDR3: CASSLTGTGFTGELFF. For the CDR3, the DNA is TGTGCCAGCAGCTTAACCGGGACAGGGTTCACCGGGGAGCTGTTTTTT. The entire variable domain, with the rest obtained from reference TRBV5-4 and TRBJ2-2, is as follows: ETGVTQSPTHLIKTRGQQVTLRCSSQSGHNTVSWYQQALGQGPQFIFQYYREEENGRGNFPPRFSGLQFPNYSSELNVNALELDDSALYLCASSLTGTGFTGELFFGEGSRLTVL.

This clone showed up just a few times. The chain recombines TRBV27 with TRBJ2-1, with TRBD1 matching over 10 bases. Losses at the gene ends were 6 bases for V and 6 bases for J; bases not matched to a gene: 8. Germline V gene sequence: CDR1 MNHEY, CDR2 SMNVEV (reference sequence). The CDR3 extends over 15 amino acids. DNA for the CDR3: TGTGCCAGCAGCCCGACCGGGACAGGGGTCAATGAGCAGTTCTTC. Translating gives CASSPTGTGVNEQFF.